The 13 T cell receptor beta chains reported below all come from one sample, sequenced in a study of T cell responses to AZD1222 COVID-19 vaccine. Assay used: immunoSEQ multiplex PCR; TCRdb lists only in-frame clones, some missing. The table lists roughly 110,000 clones, about nine tenths of them singletons. Sequencing used peripheral blood, obtained 28 days after the second AZD1222 dose. Receptor source: an adult who received the AZD1222 COVID-19 vaccine.

The V and J genes are TRBV6-2 or TRBV6-3 and TRBJ1-2; D possibly corresponds to TRBD1 (5 bases). V lost 2 bases, J lost 2 bases, and 6 bases lay in between. Germline V CDR1 and CDR2: MNHEY, SVGEGT. The CDR3 has 13 residues. The CDR3 DNA follows: TGTGCCAGCAGTTACCGGGACAACTATGGCTACACCTTC. This translates into CASSYRDNYGYTF.

The rearrangement links TRBV7-9 to TRBJ2-3, with D perhaps matching TRBD1 or TRBD2 (6 bases each). This CDR3 is 15 amino acids long. Germline CDR1 and CDR2: SEHNR and FQNEAQ (reference sequence). The V and J ends lost 3 bases and 0 bases respectively, with 10 bases between them. The CDR3: CASSFRGQSTDTQYF. CDR3 DNA sequence: TGTGCCAGCAGCTTCCGGGGGCAGAGCACAGATACGCAGTATTTT.

This chain uses TRBV6-1 with TRBJ1-2; D gene unclear. The V and J ends lost 3 bases and 2 bases respectively, with 10 bases between them. The V gene's germline CDR1 is MNHNS and CDR2 SASEGT. This CDR3 has 14 residues. In DNA form, the CDR3 reads TGTGCCAGCAGTGAGGTGGACGGGAACTATGGCTACACCTTC. Translating it yields CASSEVDGNYGYTF.

The chain links TRBV11-2 to TRBJ2-2; no definite D call. V lost 7 bases and J 6 bases, leaving 9 bases between the germline ends. The CDR3 is made up of 12 amino acids. CDR1 and CDR2 (germline): SGHAT, FQNNGV. CDR3 sequence: CASTKGSGELFF. The CDR3 region has the DNA TGTGCCAGCACCAAGGGTTCCGGGGAGCTGTTTTTT.

About this clone: Other DNA sequences in this sample translate to the same CDR3. V and J are TRBV2 and TRBJ1-1, with D possibly TRBD1 on 6 matching bases. Trimming pared 3 bases from V and 0 bases from J, leaving 8 bases between. This CDR3 has 14 residues. Germline lookup yields CDR1 SNHLY and CDR2 FYNNEI. CDR3 in amino acids: CASSEAGVNTEAFF. CDR3 DNA sequence: TGTGCCAGCAGTGAGGCAGGGGTGAACACTGAAGCTTTCTTT.

The V call is TRBV9, the J call TRBJ1-6; D unresolved. The germline gives CDR1 SGDLS, CDR2 YYNGEE. The CDR3 has 16 amino acids. V lost 0 bases, J lost 0 bases, and 7 bases lay in between. The CDR3 sequence is CASSVAQSSYNSPLHF. In DNA, the CDR3 is TGTGCCAGCAGCGTAGCCCAGAGCTCCTATAATTCACCCCTCCACTTT.

This sequence joins TRBV2 and TRBJ2-7, with 10 nucleotides matching TRBD2. The V gene's germline CDR1 is SNHLY and CDR2 FYNNEI. This CDR3 contains 15 residues. V shed 7 bases, J shed 0 bases, and the junction held 6 bases outside the gene matches. The CDR3 DNA is TGTGCCAGCATGGGTAGCGGGAGGAGCTCCTACGAGCAGTACTTC. It is translated as CASMGSGRSSYEQYF.

The chain combines TRBV14 with TRBJ2-3; 11 bases fit TRBD2. CDR1 is SGHDN and CDR2 is FVKESK in the germline V gene. This CDR3 is built from 15 residues. V was clipped by 4 bases and J by 5 bases; unmatched bases: 5. For the CDR3, the DNA is TGTGCCAGCAGCCCCGGACTAGCGGGCCTAGATACGCAGTATTTT. Translation gives CASSPGLAGLDTQYF. The full variable domain, in which reference TRBV14 and TRBJ2-3 provide the parts outside the CDR3, is EAGVTQFPSHSVIEKGQTVTLRCDPISGHDNLYWYRRVMGKEIKFLLHFVKESKQDESGMPNNRFLAERTGGTYSTLKVQPAELEDSGVYFCASSPGLAGLDTQYFGPGTRLTVL.

This clone was seen only once. J is TRBJ1-5 and V is TRBV15, with a tentative D call TRBD1 (6 bases). Germline values: CDR1 LNHNV, CDR2 YYDKDF (reference sequence). The CDR3 has 16 residues. Deletions cut 5 bases from V and 0 bases from J, with 14 bases between. The CDR3 here is CATSRGGRNSNQPQHF. CDR3 sequence (DNA): TGTGCCACCAGCCGGGGGGGCCGGAATAGCAATCAGCCCCAGCATTTT.

This clone was detected only once. The chain couples TRBV19 to TRBJ2-3, with 10 nucleotides matching TRBD2. Trimming at V came to 6 bases and at J to 2 bases, leaving 11 bases not matched to a gene. CDR1 and CDR2 from the germline V gene are LNHDA and SQIVND (reference sequence). The CDR3 is made up of 17 amino acids. CDR3 in DNA: TGTGCCAGTAGCGGGGGGGGACTAGCGCCGACCACAGATACGCAGTATTTT. Residues: CASSGGGLAPTTDTQYF.

The rearrangement uses TRBV2 and TRBJ2-3, with 9 bases matching TRBD2. The trim removed 9 bases at V and 5 bases at J, leaving 12 bases unmatched. The V gene's germline CDR1 is SNHLY and CDR2 FYNNEI. This CDR3 spans 15 amino acids. CDR3 in amino acids: CARGAGGPLRDTQYF. The CDR3 DNA reads as TGTGCCAGGGGGGCGGGAGGGCCTTTACGAGATACGCAGTATTTT.

Only a few counts were recorded for this clone. CDR3 in amino acids: CASSTTLAGVYEQYF. DNA of the CDR3: TGTGCCAGTAGTACCACACTAGCGGGAGTCTACGAGCAGTACTTC. The chain recombines TRBV19 with TRBJ2-7; 11 bases are shared with TRBD2. This CDR3 has 15 amino acids. Trimming took 4 bases from V and 3 from J; bases not matched to a gene: 5. Germline V gives CDR1 LNHDA, CDR2 SQIVND (reference sequence). Filled out from reference TRBV19 and TRBJ2-7, the complete variable domain reads DGGITQSPKYLFRKEGQNVTLSCEQNLNHDAMYWYRQDPGQGLRLIYYSQIVNDFQKGDIAEGYSVSREKKESFPLTVTSAQKNPTAFYLCASSTTLAGVYEQYFGPGTRLTVT.

The chain recombines TRBV7-2 with TRBJ2-1; D may match TRBD1 or TRBD2 (5 bases each). The CDR3 loop spans 14 amino acids. From germline, CDR1 is SGHTA and CDR2 FQGNSA. With 4 bases removed from V and 6 bases from J, the gap between germline ends came to 13 bases. The CDR3 DNA reads TGTGCCAGCAGCTCAAGGGCAGGGAGCAATGAGCAGTTCTTC. Its protein product is CASSSRAGSNEQFF.